This T cell receptor (beta chain) came from a study of cytomegalovirus exposure and HLA in healthy donors. Of note for this clone: Antigen unknown.

Primers for the PCR totalled 60 Vbeta and 13 Jbeta. Only in-frame clones appear in the TCRdb table, and some are missing; sequencing was by immunoSEQ multiplex PCR. The repertoire holds 150,000 or so clones, with around 77% as singletons. Study findings and constraints: Investigators reported some 150 TCR beta chains as tied to cytomegalovirus. Later analysis placed DRB1 highest and HLA-C lowest in TCR association rates, which differed by HLA locus. In presence/absence analyses, roughly uniform sequencing depth across donors was assumed. Accurate prediction of most subjects' HLA-A and HLA-B alleles from TCR beta sequences was reported.

V shed 10 bases and J shed 2 bases, with 17 bases lying between them. Per the germline V gene, CDR1 is LNHDA and CDR2 is SQIVND (reference sequence). The CDR3 has 14 amino acids. This clonotype was obtained from a young woman in good health and CMV-seronegative. The specimen was PBMCs. V usage is TRBV19 and J usage is TRBJ1-2; the D gene is possibly TRBD1 (5 bases). The CDR3 region has the DNA TGTGCCACCCACGGGCTCAGGGAAAACTATGGCTACACCTTC. Translating it yields CATHGLRENYGYTF.